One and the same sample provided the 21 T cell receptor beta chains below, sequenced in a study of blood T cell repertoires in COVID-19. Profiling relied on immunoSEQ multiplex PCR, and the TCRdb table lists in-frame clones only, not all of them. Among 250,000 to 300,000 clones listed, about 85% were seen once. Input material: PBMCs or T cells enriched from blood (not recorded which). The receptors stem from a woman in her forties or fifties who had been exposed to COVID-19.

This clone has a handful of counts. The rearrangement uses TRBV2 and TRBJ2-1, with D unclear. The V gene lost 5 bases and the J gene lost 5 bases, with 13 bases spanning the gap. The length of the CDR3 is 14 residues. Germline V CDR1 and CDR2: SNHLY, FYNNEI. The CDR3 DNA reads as TGTGCCAGCAGTACCCTGAGGCCCGACAATGAGCAGTTCTTC. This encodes CASSTLRPDNEQFF.

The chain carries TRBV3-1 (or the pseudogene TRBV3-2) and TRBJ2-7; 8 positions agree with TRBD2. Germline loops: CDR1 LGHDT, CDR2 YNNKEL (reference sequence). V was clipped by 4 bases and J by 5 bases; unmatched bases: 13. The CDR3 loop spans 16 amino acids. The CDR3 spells CASSLLGGLGSHEQYF. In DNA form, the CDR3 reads TGTGCCAGCAGCCTCCTCGGGGGACTAGGGTCCCACGAGCAGTACTTC.

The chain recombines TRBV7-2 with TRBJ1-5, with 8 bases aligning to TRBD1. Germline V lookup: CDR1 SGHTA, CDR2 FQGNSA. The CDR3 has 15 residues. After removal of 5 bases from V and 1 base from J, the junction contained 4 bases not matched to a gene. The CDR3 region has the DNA TGTGCCAGCAGCCCATGGACAGGGAGCAATCAGCCCCAGCATTTT. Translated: CASSPWTGSNQPQHF. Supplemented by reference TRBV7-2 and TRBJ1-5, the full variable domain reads GAGVSQSPSNKVTEKGKDVELRCDPISGHTALYWYRQSLGQGLEFLIYFQGNSAPDKSGLPSDRFSAERTGGSVSTLTIQRTQQEDSAVYLCASSPWTGSNQPQHFGDGTRLSIL.

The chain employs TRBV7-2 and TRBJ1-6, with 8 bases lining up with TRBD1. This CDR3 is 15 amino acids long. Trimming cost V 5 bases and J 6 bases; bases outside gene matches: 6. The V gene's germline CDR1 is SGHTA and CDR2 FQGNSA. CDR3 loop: CASSPPGQVNSPLHF. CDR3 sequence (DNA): TGTGCCAGCAGCCCCCCGGGACAGGTTAATTCACCCCTCCACTTT.

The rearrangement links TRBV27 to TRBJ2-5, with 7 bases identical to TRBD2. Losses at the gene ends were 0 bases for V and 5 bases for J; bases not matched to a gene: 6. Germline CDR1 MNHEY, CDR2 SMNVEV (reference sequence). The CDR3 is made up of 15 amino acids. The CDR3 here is CASSLSLGRGETQYF. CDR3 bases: TGTGCCAGCAGTTTATCTTTGGGGCGGGGGGAGACCCAGTACTTC.

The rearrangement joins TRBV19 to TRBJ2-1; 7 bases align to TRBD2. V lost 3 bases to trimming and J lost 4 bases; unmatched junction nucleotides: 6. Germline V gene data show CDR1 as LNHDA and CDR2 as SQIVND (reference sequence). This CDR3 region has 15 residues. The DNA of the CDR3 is TGTGCCAGTAGTATTACAGCGGGGCCTTACAATGAGCAGTTCTTC. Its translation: CASSITAGPYNEQFF.

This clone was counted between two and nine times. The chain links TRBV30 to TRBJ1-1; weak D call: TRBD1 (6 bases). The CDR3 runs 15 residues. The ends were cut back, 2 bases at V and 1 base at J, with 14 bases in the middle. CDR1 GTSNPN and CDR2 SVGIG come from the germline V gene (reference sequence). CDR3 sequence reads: CAWSSQGGRNTEAFF. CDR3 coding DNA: TGTGCCTGGAGTTCACAAGGGGGTCGGAACACTGAAGCTTTCTTT. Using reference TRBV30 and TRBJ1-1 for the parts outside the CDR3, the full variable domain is SQTIHQWPATLVQPVGSPLSLECTVEGTSNPNLYWYRQAAGRGLQLLFYSVGIGQISSEVPQNLSASRPQDRQFILSSKKLLLSDSGFYLCAWSSQGGRNTEAFFGQGTRLTVV.

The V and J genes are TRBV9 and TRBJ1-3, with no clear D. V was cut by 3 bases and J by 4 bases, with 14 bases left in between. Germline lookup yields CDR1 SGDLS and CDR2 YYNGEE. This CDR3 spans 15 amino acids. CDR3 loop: CASSARGTPGNTIYF. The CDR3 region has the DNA TGTGCCAGCAGCGCCCGTGGCACCCCCGGAAACACCATATATTTT.

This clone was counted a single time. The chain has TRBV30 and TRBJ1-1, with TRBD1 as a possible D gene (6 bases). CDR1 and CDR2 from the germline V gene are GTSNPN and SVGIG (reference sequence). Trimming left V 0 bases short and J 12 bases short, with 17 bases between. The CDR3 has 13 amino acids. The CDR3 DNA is TGTGCCTGGAGTGTCATAAAAGGGGGTCATACTTTCTTT. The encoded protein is CAWSVIKGGHTFF.

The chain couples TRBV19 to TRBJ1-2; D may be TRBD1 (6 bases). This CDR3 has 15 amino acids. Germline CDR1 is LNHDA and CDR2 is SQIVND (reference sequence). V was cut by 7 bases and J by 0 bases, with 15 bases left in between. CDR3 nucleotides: TGTGCCAGTAATAAACAGGGCTTAGCTAACTATGGCTACACCTTC. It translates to CASNKQGLANYGYTF.

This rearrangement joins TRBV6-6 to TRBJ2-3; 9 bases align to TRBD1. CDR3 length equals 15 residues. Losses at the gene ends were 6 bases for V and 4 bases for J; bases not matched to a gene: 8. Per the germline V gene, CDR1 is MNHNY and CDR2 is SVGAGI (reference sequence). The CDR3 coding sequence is TGTGCCAGCAGCTCCGGGACAGGGCGCGCAGATACGCAGTATTTT. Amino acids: CASSSGTGRADTQYF.

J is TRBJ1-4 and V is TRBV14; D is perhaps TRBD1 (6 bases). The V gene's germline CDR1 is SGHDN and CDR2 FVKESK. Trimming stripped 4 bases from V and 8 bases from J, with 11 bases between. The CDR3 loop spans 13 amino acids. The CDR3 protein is CASSLLGTEKLFF. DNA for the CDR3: TGTGCCAGCAGCCTCCTCGGGACAGAAAAACTGTTTTTT.

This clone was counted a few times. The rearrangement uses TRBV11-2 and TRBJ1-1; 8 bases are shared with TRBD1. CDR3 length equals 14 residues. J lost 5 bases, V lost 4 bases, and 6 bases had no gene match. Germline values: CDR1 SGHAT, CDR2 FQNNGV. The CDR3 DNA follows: TGTGCCAGCAGCTCGACAGGGGTAAGGACTGAAGCTTTCTTT. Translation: CASSSTGVRTEAFF.

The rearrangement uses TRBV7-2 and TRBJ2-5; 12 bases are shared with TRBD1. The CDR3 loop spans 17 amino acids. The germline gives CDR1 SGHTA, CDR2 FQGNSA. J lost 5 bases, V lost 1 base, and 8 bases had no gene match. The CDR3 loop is CASSLDGTGGSRETQYF. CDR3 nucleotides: TGTGCCAGCAGCTTAGACGGGACAGGGGGCTCGAGGGAGACCCAGTACTTC.

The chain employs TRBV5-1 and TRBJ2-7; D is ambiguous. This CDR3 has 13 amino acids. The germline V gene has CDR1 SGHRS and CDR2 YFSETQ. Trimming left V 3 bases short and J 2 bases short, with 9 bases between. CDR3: CASSSGPTYEQYF. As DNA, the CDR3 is TGCGCCAGCAGCTCGGGTCCCACCTACGAGCAGTACTTC.

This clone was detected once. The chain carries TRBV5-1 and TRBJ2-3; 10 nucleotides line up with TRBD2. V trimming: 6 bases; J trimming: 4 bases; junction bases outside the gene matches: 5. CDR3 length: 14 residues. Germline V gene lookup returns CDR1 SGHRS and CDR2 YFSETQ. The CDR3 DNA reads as TGCGCCAGCAAAATCGGGACTAGCGCAGATACGCAGTATTTT. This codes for CASKIGTSADTQYF.

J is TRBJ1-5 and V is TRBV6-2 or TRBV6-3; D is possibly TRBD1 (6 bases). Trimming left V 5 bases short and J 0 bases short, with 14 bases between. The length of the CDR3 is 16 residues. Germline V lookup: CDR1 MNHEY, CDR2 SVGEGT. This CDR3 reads CASSQPRGPSNQPQHF. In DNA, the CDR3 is TGTGCCAGCAGTCAGCCCAGGGGTCCTAGCAATCAGCCCCAGCATTTT.

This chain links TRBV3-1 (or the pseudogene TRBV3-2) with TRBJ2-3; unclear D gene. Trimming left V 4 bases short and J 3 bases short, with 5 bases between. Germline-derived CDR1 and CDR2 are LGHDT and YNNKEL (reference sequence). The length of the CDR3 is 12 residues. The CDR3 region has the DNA TGTGCCAGCAGCCGCGTAACAGATACGCAGTATTTT. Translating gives CASSRVTDTQYF.

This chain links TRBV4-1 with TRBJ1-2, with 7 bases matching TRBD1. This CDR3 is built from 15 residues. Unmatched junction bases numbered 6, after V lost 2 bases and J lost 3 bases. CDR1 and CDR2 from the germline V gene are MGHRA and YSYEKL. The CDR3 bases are TGCGCCAGCAGCCAACCCTACAGGGGAGACTATGGCTACACCTTC. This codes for CASSQPYRGDYGYTF.

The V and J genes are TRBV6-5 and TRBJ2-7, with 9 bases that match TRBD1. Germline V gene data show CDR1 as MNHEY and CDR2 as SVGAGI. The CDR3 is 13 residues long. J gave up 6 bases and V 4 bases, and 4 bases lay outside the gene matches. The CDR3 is CASSSTGGGEQYF. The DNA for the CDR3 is TGTGCCAGCAGTTCGACAGGGGGGGGCGAGCAGTACTTC.

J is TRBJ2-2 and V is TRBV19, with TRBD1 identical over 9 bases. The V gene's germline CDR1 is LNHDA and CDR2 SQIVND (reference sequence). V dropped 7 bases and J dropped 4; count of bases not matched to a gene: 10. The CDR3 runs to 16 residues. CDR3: CASTLGTGIPTGELFF. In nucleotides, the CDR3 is TGTGCCAGTACCCTTGGGACAGGGATACCCACCGGGGAGCTGTTTTTT.